This TCR beta chain was identified during a study of tumor-infiltrating lymphocytes in primary liver carcinoma. Study as a whole: Patients of both sexes were 30 to 69 years old. Stage T1-T3 N0M0 and a size of 4.2 to 10 cm characterized the tumors. General study results and limits: Tumor top-250-clone fraction significantly exceeded that of blood (p = 0.039).

Germline V gene lookup returns CDR1 MDHEN and CDR2 SYDVKM. Trimming took 8 bases from V and 4 from J, leaving 8 bases between them. This CDR3 spans 11 amino acids. TCR beta cDNA was made from 450 to 600 ng total RNA with a constant-region primer. Library construction for TCR beta comprised three nested multiplex PCR rounds performed with slightly modified ARM-PCR. Both of the initial two PCR rounds ran for around 9 cycles and employed TRBV1-TRBV30 forward primers alongside a C-beta reverse primer. TCRdb redid the calling of the multiplex PCR reads with MiXCR, one entry per CDR3 protein. Among about 120,000 distinct CDR3 sequences listed, around 70% were seen once. Co-extracting RNA and DNA was done with 20-30 mg of unsorted bulk tissue as input. In its sample, this clonotype was seen a few times. Antigen unknown.

The source is a woman aged 60-70 years with primary liver carcinoma and hepatitis B virus infection. Sequenced input: tumor-adjacent normal liver tissue. The chain employs TRBV28 and TRBJ1-1, with D possibly TRBD1 on 5 matching bases. The CDR3 nucleotides read TGTGCCAGCTACGGGGGCACTGAAGCTTTCTTT. This translates into CASYGGTEAFF.